This TCR beta chain stems from a study of T cell responses to AZD1222 COVID-19 vaccine. Study at large: Second-dose recipients at about 4 or about 12 weeks were treated as one pooled group.

General study findings and limits: Two AZD1222 doses significantly raised spike-specific TCR breadth and depth over controls. Among the donors, most were white British and more were female, and clonal diversity was possibly underestimated. At 160-218 and 743-854, vaccine-associated CD4 TCRs were dominant, and they spanned spike.

On this clone: As yet, its antigen is unknown.

Using immunoSEQ multiplex PCR, the repertoire was profiled, and TCRdb retains in-frame clones only, with some absent. The data contain over 75,000 clones, around nine tenths of them singletons. Germline loops: CDR1 MNHEY, CDR2 SVGEGT. Deletions cut 4 bases from V and 6 bases from J, with 13 bases between. The CDR3 consists of 14 residues. The TCR sequence derives from an adult in good health. Sequencing was performed on peripheral blood, taken on day 0 of AZD1222 vaccination. The rearrangement joins TRBV6-2 or TRBV6-3 to TRBJ1-5, with TRBD1 as a possible D gene (6 bases). The CDR3 region is CASSSRTVLQPQHF. DNA for the CDR3: TGTGCCAGCAGTTCCCGGACAGTCCTTCAGCCCCAGCATTTT.